This T cell receptor (beta chain) was obtained from a study of human T cells and chemical hapten exposure. The wider study: Patients got weekly scalp diphenylcyclopropenone doses over the approximately 25-week study. Notes on the study in general: Significantly more large CDR3 similarity clusters arose among expanded TCRs than among controls.

The library tagged individual cDNA molecules with unique molecular identifiers. TCRdb called the RACE reads again in MiXCR, with one record for every CDR3 protein. Here the sample spans 70,000 to 75,000 distinct CDR3 sequences, approximately 35% being singletons. Specified time point: patch test 1, 2 weeks after DPC sensitization. Treatment defined: therapeutic diphenylcyclopropenone sensitization with weekly scalp DPC. The study enrolled 18 to 70-year-old alopecia patients suitable for DPC. This clonotype has a handful of counts. No antigen is known for it. Sequencing used whole blood, obtained in connection with sensitization to the hapten diphenylcyclopropenone (DPC). The receptor comes from a man aged 35-49 years with alopecia areata. Some clones in this sample may be carry-over from other donors' samples.

The CDR3 region has the DNA TGTGCCAGCAGCTCGGACTCACCTAAGGTCCACGAGCAGTACTTC. It yields the protein CASSSDSPKVHEQYF. V gene TRBV9 combines with J gene TRBJ2-7; tentatively, D is TRBD2 (5 bases). The CDR3 spans 15 residues. V gave up 4 bases and J gave up 5 bases, with 19 bases separating them. Germline CDR1 SGDLS, CDR2 YYNGEE.